Below, 12 T cell receptor beta chains from the same sample are listed, as sequenced in a study of T cell responses to AZD1222 COVID-19 vaccine. The assay was immunoSEQ multiplex PCR, and TCRdb's table has in-frame clones only and misses some. Of 75,000 to 95,000 clones in the sample, more than 70% were seen once. The specimen comprised peripheral blood, sampled 28 days after the second AZD1222 dose. All receptors come from an adult who received the AZD1222 COVID-19 vaccine.

J is TRBJ2-1 and V is TRBV4-2; D uncertain. The CDR3 is 12 amino acids. Germline values: CDR1 LGHNA, CDR2 YNFKEQ. The germline V and J ends were trimmed by 0 bases and 8 bases, with 5 bases remaining between them. The CDR3, as DNA: TGTGCCAGCAGCCAAGAATCCCATGAGCAGTTCTTC. Translation: CASSQESHEQFF.

The genes are TRBV4-3 and TRBJ2-7; possibly TRBD2 for D (5 bases). The CDR3 sequence is 14 residues long. Per germline, CDR1 LGHNA and CDR2 YSLEER. V gave up 4 bases and J gave up 0 bases, with 10 bases separating them. The CDR3 protein is CASSPAVSSYEQYF. The CDR3 coding sequence is TGCGCCAGCAGCCCAGCGGTGAGCTCCTACGAGCAGTACTTC.

This rearrangement joins TRBV19 to TRBJ1-5, with 10 bases aligning to TRBD1. V lost 6 bases, J lost 2 bases, and 4 bases stayed unmatched. The CDR3 consists of 15 residues. Germline lookup yields CDR1 LNHDA and CDR2 SQIVND (reference sequence). DNA of the CDR3: TGTGCCAGTAGGACCGGACAGGGGGGCAATCAGCCCCAGCATTTT. Its protein is CASRTGQGGNQPQHF.

The chain carries TRBV24-1 and TRBJ2-3; a weak D match, TRBD1 (6 bases). This CDR3 region has 16 residues. Between the trimmed V and J ends, which lost 1 base and 7 bases, there was a span of 17 bases. Per the germline V gene, CDR1 is KGHDR and CDR2 is SFDVKD. The CDR3 bases are TGTGCCACCAGTGATTTCCAGGGGAAGGGGGAGAATACGCAGTATTTT. It is translated as CATSDFQGKGENTQYF.

The CDR3 nucleotides read TGTGCCAGCACCCCCGACACCCAAGAGACCCAGTACTTC. Its protein is CASTPDTQETQYF. The chain combines TRBV21-1 with TRBJ2-5; TRBD1, the D gene given by the table, was not confirmed from the DNA. TRBV21-1 is an annotated pseudogene. The CDR3 runs to 13 residues.

V usage is TRBV4-1 and J usage is TRBJ1-2; possibly TRBD1 for D (5 bases). CDR1 and CDR2 from the germline V gene are MGHRA and YSYEKL. The CDR3 has 12 amino acids. V shed 0 bases and J shed 7 bases, with 6 bases lying between them. The CDR3 reads CASSQDRVGYTF. For the CDR3, the DNA is TGCGCCAGCAGCCAAGACAGGGTTGGCTACACCTTC.

The chain recombines TRBV19 with TRBJ1-2; a possible D gene is TRBD1 (6 bases). V lost 4 bases and J 4 bases, leaving 16 bases between the germline ends. CDR3 length: 15 amino acids. CDR1 and CDR2 (germline): LNHDA, SQIVND (reference sequence). CDR3 sequence (DNA): TGTGCCAGTAGTAGGGCCGACCTGGACAGCTATGGCTACACCTTC. This gives the protein CASSRADLDSYGYTF.

The V call is TRBV5-1, the J call TRBJ1-4; D is undetermined. V dropped 5 bases and J dropped 6 bases, with 8 bases sitting between them. The germline V gene encodes CDR1 SGHRS and CDR2 YFSETQ. CDR3 size: 12 residues. CDR3 sequence (DNA): TGCGCCAGCAGGGTGGCGGATGAAAAACTGTTTTTT. Residues: CASRVADEKLFF.

The chain recombines TRBV4-3 with TRBJ2-7; D gene ambiguous. The CDR3 has 14 amino acids. V gave up 4 bases and J gave up 1 base, with 11 bases separating them. From germline, CDR1 is LGHNA and CDR2 YSLEER. DNA of the CDR3: TGCGCCAGCAGCCCCCTATCGGGTTCCTACGAGCAGTACTTC. Its protein is CASSPLSGSYEQYF.

The V and J genes are TRBV2 and TRBJ1-5; TRBD1 agrees at 7 bases. Germline V CDR1 and CDR2: SNHLY, FYNNEI. Trimming cost V 6 bases and J 7 bases; bases outside gene matches: 12. This CDR3 has 15 residues. CDR3 DNA: TGTGCCAGCAGGAGCGGAAAAGGGGGCTTGCAGCCCCAGCATTTT. Translation: CASRSGKGGLQPQHF.

CDR3 residues: CASSLALQGATDTQYF. CDR3 DNA sequence: TGCGCCAGCAGCTTGGCCCTACAGGGCGCCACAGATACGCAGTATTTT. The rearrangement uses TRBV5-1 and TRBJ2-3; possibly TRBD1 for D (6 bases). This CDR3 comprises 16 residues. The V gene lost 0 bases and the J gene lost 2 bases, with 13 bases spanning the gap. CDR1 and CDR2 (germline): SGHRS, YFSETQ.

The gene calls are TRBV5-1 and TRBJ2-2, with no clear D. The CDR3 spans 15 residues. Germline assignment: CDR1 SGHRS and CDR2 YFSETQ. V lost 1 base, J lost 1 base, and 8 bases lay in between. In DNA, the CDR3 is TGCGCCAGCAGCTTGTCCCGGCGGAACACCGGGGAGCTGTTTTTT. Its protein product is CASSLSRRNTGELFF.